The clone carrying this TCR beta chain showed up many times. Antigen unknown. The CDR3 regions of TCR beta were amplified from RNA transcripts. The HTBI primer set served for first-round RT-PCR of the TCR CDR3. TCRdb called the multiplex PCR reads again in MiXCR, with one record for every CDR3 protein. The top ten clones hold just under 8% of a sample with about 420,000 distinct CDR3 sequences, approximately 14% of them seen once. This specimen belongs to a study of T cells in Graves' hyperthyroidism and ophthalmopathy. Background on the study: Peripheral blood was drawn at first diagnosis, prior to all treatment.

CDR3 length: 15 residues. Germline V gene sequence: CDR1 SGHRS, CDR2 YFSETQ. The V end lost 4 bases, the J end lost 1 base, and 14 bases lay between the germline ends. Whole-study results and caveats: In the analysis, a 13 V-J model separated ophthalmopathy from stable hyperthyroidism.

Each patient was aged 18 to 65 and had newly diagnosed hyperthyroidism of under 2 months' duration. Sequencing was done on a sample of blood. The V call is TRBV5-1, the J call TRBJ1-1, with D perhaps matching TRBD1 (5 bases). This clonotype originated in a woman younger than 30 with Graves' hyperthyroidism. CDR3 amino acids: CASSNGATRNTEAFF. CDR3 sequence (DNA): TGCGCCAGCAGCAACGGGGCGACGCGGAACACTGAAGCTTTCTTT.